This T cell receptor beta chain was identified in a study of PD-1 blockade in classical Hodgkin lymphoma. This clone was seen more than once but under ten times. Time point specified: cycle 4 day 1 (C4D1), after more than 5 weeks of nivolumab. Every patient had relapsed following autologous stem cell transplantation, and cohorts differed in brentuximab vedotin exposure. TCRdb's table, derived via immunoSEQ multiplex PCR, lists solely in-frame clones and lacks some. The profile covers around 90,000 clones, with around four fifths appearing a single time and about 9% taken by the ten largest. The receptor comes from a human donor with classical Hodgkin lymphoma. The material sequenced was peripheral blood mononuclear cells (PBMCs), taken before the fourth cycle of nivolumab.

CDR3 in DNA: TGTGCCAGCAGCCCCCCCCAGGGTCGTTATGGCTACACCTTC. Translated: CASSPPQGRYGYTF. This chain connects TRBV7-2 to TRBJ1-2; possibly TRBD1 for D (5 bases). Trimming removed 5 bases at V and 5 bases at J, with 15 bases between. Per germline, CDR1 SGHTA and CDR2 FQGNSA. This CDR3 comprises 14 residues.